This passage covers 16 T cell receptor beta chains from one sample sequenced in a study of cytomegalovirus exposure and HLA in healthy donors. Vbeta (60) and Jbeta (13) primers were used in the PCR. Data came from immunoSEQ multiplex PCR; TCRdb stores just in-frame clones and leaves some out. The data contain 75,000 to 95,000 clones, just under 90% of them seen just once; the ten biggest clones take up about 2.5%. The material sequenced was PBMCs. These receptors were taken from a man aged 18 to 30 in good health and CMV-seronegative.

This clone came up once. V gene TRBV28 combines with J gene TRBJ2-3; 7 nucleotides align to TRBD1. J gave up 2 bases and V 1 base, and 12 bases lay outside the gene matches. The CDR3 has 18 amino acids. The germline V gene has CDR1 MDHEN and CDR2 SYDVKM. The CDR3 loop is CASSLFTVKDRSTDTQYF. The CDR3 DNA reads TGTGCCAGCAGTTTATTCACGGTAAAGGACAGGTCCACAGATACGCAGTATTTT.

The gene calls are TRBV9 and TRBJ2-7; D possibly corresponds to TRBD1 (6 bases). V lost 0 bases to trimming and J lost 0 bases, with 10 bases between them. Per the germline V gene, CDR1 is SGDLS and CDR2 is YYNGEE. This CDR3 region has 15 residues. CDR3 sequence reads: CASSVEQGPSYEQYF. CDR3 in DNA: TGTGCCAGCAGCGTAGAACAGGGTCCCTCCTACGAGCAGTACTTC.

J is TRBJ2-2 and V is TRBV28; 14 nucleotides align to TRBD2. The J segment lost 4 bases and the V segment lost 2 bases, leaving 9 bases of the junction unmatched. CDR3 length: 19 amino acids. Germline V gene lookup returns CDR1 MDHEN and CDR2 SYDVKM. CDR3 sequence (DNA): TGTGCCAGCAGTTTAGCAGGACTAGCGGGAGGCCTGGGCACCGGGGAGCTGTTTTTT. Amino acids: CASSLAGLAGGLGTGELFF.

V is TRBV28 and J is TRBJ2-1; 7 bases are a match to TRBD2. The germline V gene has CDR1 MDHEN and CDR2 SYDVKM. There are 10 residues in the CDR3. V gave up 8 bases and J gave up 8 bases; unmatched junction bases: 0. CDR3 DNA: TGTGCCAGCGGGAGGGATGAGCAGTTCTTC. This codes for CASGRDEQFF.

The chain uses TRBV23-1 and TRBJ2-3; possibly TRBD1 for D (6 bases). TRBV23-1 is an open reading frame whose function is uncertain. V lost 5 bases and J lost 2, with 26 bases in between. The CDR3 covers 19 residues. The CDR3, as DNA: TGCGCCAGCAGTTGTACAGGGAACGAAAAAGTAAGCTACACAGATACGCAGTATTTT. It encodes CASSCTGNEKVSYTDTQYF.

The J gene is TRBJ1-1, the V gene TRBV23-1, with D perhaps matching TRBD1 (5 bases). Being an ORF, TRBV23-1 has a function that is uncertain. The CDR3 extends over 16 amino acids. Trimming took 6 bases from V and 11 from J, leaving 28 bases between them. The CDR3 region is CASRDPPGEQGVAAFF. DNA of the CDR3: TGCGCCAGCAGAGACCCCCCGGGGGAGCAGGGAGTGGCCGCTTTCTTT.

The rearrangement uses TRBV28 and TRBJ1-2, with D hard to call. This CDR3 has 11 amino acids. Germline V gene sequence: CDR1 MDHEN, CDR2 SYDVKM. Trimming removed 7 bases from V and 11 bases from J, with 14 bases in between. The CDR3 sequence is CASTSRGEYTF. CDR3 sequence (DNA): TGTGCCAGCACCTCTCGCGGGGAGTACACCTTC.

This chain links TRBV6-5 with TRBJ1-1; a possible D gene is TRBD1 (5 bases). V shed 9 bases and J shed 1 base, with 12 bases lying between them. CDR1 MNHEY and CDR2 SVGAGI come from the germline V gene. This CDR3 comprises 13 residues. The CDR3 sequence: CASKGRANTEAFF. CDR3 nucleotide sequence: TGTGCCAGTAAGGGCAGGGCGAACACTGAAGCTTTCTTT.

V is TRBV6-5 and J is TRBJ1-1; tentatively, D is TRBD1 (5 bases). The V gene lost 5 bases and the J gene lost 3 bases, with 13 bases spanning the gap. The CDR3 contains 14 residues. Germline CDR1 and CDR2: MNHEY and SVGAGI. This chain's CDR3 is CASSARGGHTEAFF. DNA of the CDR3: TGTGCCAGCAGTGCAAGGGGCGGCCACACTGAAGCTTTCTTT.

The chain couples TRBV11-2 to TRBJ2-2; D unresolved. Per the germline V gene, CDR1 is SGHAT and CDR2 is FQNNGV. The V gene lost 1 base and the J gene lost 8 bases, with 8 bases spanning the gap. The CDR3 is 13 residues long. CDR3 protein: CASSLVMAGELFF. The DNA of the CDR3 is TGTGCCAGCAGCTTAGTAATGGCTGGGGAGCTGTTTTTT.

This chain links TRBV4-3 with TRBJ2-1, with 14 bases that match TRBD2. The V and J ends lost 3 bases and 1 base, in that order; junction bases with no gene match: 11. CDR1 is LGHNA and CDR2 is YSLEER in the germline V gene. This CDR3 region has 20 residues. CDR3 sequence: CASSHLPGLAGEKSYNEQFF. CDR3 nucleotide sequence: TGCGCCAGCAGCCACCTCCCGGGACTAGCGGGAGAAAAATCCTACAATGAGCAGTTCTTC.

J is TRBJ2-7 and V is TRBV18; 11 positions agree with TRBD2. The V gene's germline CDR1 is KGHSH and CDR2 LQKENI. V was clipped by 2 bases and J by 4 bases; unmatched bases: 7. CDR3 length equals 16 residues. CDR3 amino acids: CASSPTSGSTYYEQYF. As DNA, the CDR3 is TGTGCCAGCTCACCAACTAGCGGGAGCACCTATTACGAGCAGTACTTC.

This chain uses TRBV2 with TRBJ2-1; 11 nucleotides agree with TRBD2. Trimming at V came to 6 bases and at J to 0 bases, leaving 10 bases not matched to a gene. The length of the CDR3 is 18 residues. Germline V gene sequence: CDR1 SNHLY, CDR2 FYNNEI. DNA for the CDR3: TGTGCCAGCAGCAAAGAGGGGACTAGCGGACACTCCTACAATGAGCAGTTCTTC. This gives the protein CASSKEGTSGHSYNEQFF.

V and J are TRBV27 and TRBJ1-5, with 8 bases fitting TRBD1. Unmatched junction bases numbered 16, after V lost 6 bases and J lost 3 bases. Germline lookup yields CDR1 MNHEY and CDR2 SMNVEV (reference sequence). This CDR3 comprises 18 residues. CDR3 residues: CASRSLTGTGEFNQPQHF. The DNA of the CDR3 is TGTGCCAGCAGGTCCCTAACCGGGACAGGAGAATTCAATCAGCCCCAGCATTTT.

In this sample, this clone turned up once. The V call is TRBV27, the J call TRBJ2-3; 10 bases are a match to TRBD2. CDR3 length: 14 residues. In germline, CDR1 is MNHEY, CDR2 SMNVEV (reference sequence). Trimming removed 5 bases from V and 8 bases from J; junction bases left unmatched: 7. DNA of the CDR3: TGTGCCAGCAGTCTTACAGCGGGAGGGAGTACGCAGTATTTT. Translation gives CASSLTAGGSTQYF.

In DNA form, the CDR3 reads TGTGCCAGCACGATTGGCTACACCGGGGAGCTGTTTTTT. This encodes CASTIGYTGELFF. V usage is TRBV9 and J usage is TRBJ2-2; no clear D gene. The CDR3 contains 13 residues. The germline gives CDR1 SGDLS, CDR2 YYNGEE. V was pared by 6 bases and J by 3 bases, with 9 bases between.